A selection of T cell receptor beta chains follows, all from one sample in a study of blood T cell repertoires in COVID-19. Only in-frame clones appear in the TCRdb table, and some are missing; sequencing was by immunoSEQ multiplex PCR. This table has under 85,000 clones, approximately 80% appearing once. The sequencing sample was made of peripheral blood. These receptors originate from a man between 50 and 59 years old with COVID-19, enrolled during active disease. Each CDR3 is given with its conserved first and last residue. The D gene is left open where the match is weak. Expanded clones get a size class; other rows say once, few or many, or leave the size out.

v_call	d_call	clone_size	j_call	cdr3_nt	cdr3_aa
TRBV10-2	TRBD1	NA	TRBJ2-3	TGCGCCAGCAGTGAGGTAGGGGGCTACACAGATACGCAGTATTTT	CASSEVGGYTDTQYF
TRBV7-6	NA	NA	TRBJ2-1	TGTGCCAGCAGCTTAGCGGGGGGAGTCGATGAGCAGTTCTTC	CASSLAGGVDEQFF
TRBV5-6	TRBD1	NA	TRBJ1-1	TGTGCCAGCAGCTTGGCATGGACAGGGGGCCCTGCGAACACTGAAGCTTTCTTT	CASSLAWTGGPANTEAFF
TRBV6-5	TRBD1	NA	TRBJ1-3	TGTGCCAGCAGTTACGGACAGGAGGGAAACACCATATATTTT	CASSYGQEGNTIYF
TRBV18	NA	NA	TRBJ2-5	TGTGCCAGCTCACCACTGGCAGGATCTCGCCAAGAGACCCAGTACTTC	CASSPLAGSRQETQYF
TRBV28	NA	NA	TRBJ2-1	TGTGCCAGCAGTACCTGGGACACGAGCTCCTACAATGAGCAGTTCTTC	CASSTWDTSSYNEQFF
TRBV7-2	TRBD2	NA	TRBJ2-1	TGTGCCAGCAGCGCGGGACTAGCGGGGGGATACAATGAGCAGTTCTTC	CASSAGLAGGYNEQFF
TRBV12-5	NA	NA	TRBJ2-1	TGTGCTAGTGGTTTGGGCCGGGACACCCAGTCCTACAATGAGCAGTTCTTC	CASGLGRDTQSYNEQFF
TRBV2	NA	NA	TRBJ2-1	TGTGCCAGCAGGACAGGATGGCTAGGGGAGCAGTTCTTC	CASRTGWLGEQFF
TRBV5-1	NA	NA	TRBJ2-7	TGCGCCAGCAGCTTGGAGGCAGGCTCCTCCTACGAGCAGTACTTC	CASSLEAGSSYEQYF
TRBV4-3	TRBD2	NA	TRBJ2-3	TGCGCCAGCAGCCAAGAGCTCGGGGGGGCCACAGATACGCAGTATTTT	CASSQELGGATDTQYF
TRBV2	NA	few	TRBJ1-5	TGTGCCAGCAGTGTAGGTCCAGGTCAGCCCCAGCATTTT	CASSVGPGQPQHF
TRBV19	NA	NA	TRBJ1-5	TGTGCCAGTAGTATGCTAAATCAGCCCCAGCATTTT	CASSMLNQPQHF
TRBV11-2	NA	NA	TRBJ2-2	TGTGCCAGCAGCTTAGATCAGGGGGGACAAGCGAACACCGGGGAGCTGTTTTTT	CASSLDQGGQANTGELFF
TRBV5-1	TRBD2	NA	TRBJ2-3	TGCGCCAGCAGCACCCTCCCTAGCGGGGGAATCATACGAACAGATACGCAGTATTTT	CASSTLPSGGIIRTDTQYF
TRBV2	TRBD2	NA	TRBJ2-5	TGTGCCAGCAGTGAACGGACTAGCGGGGGCACCCAGTACTTC	CASSERTSGGTQYF
TRBV2	NA	NA	TRBJ2-7	TGTGCCAGCACGGGTAACCGTGGGTACGAGCAGTACTTC	CASTGNRGYEQYF
TRBV11-3	TRBD1	once	TRBJ2-7	TGTGCCAGCAGCTCGGGACAGGGAAAAGGCTACGAGCAGTACTTC	CASSSGQGKGYEQYF
TRBV19	TRBD1	NA	TRBJ2-7	TGTGCCAGTAGTCTTAACAGGGGCTACGAGCAGTACTTC	CASSLNRGYEQYF
TRBV29-1	TRBD1	NA	TRBJ1-4	TGCAGCGTCGGAGGGATCCCGGGACAGGGGGGAGAAAAACTGTTTTTT	CSVGGIPGQGGEKLFF
TRBV19	NA	once	TRBJ2-3	TGTGCCAGTAGTATAGAAAGCTCCGGGGGGCGGGGGACCTGGTCCCTCACAGATACGCAGTATTTT	CASSIESSGGRGTWSLTDTQYF
TRBV6-5	NA	few	TRBJ1-2	TGTGCCAGCAATCTAAGGGAGGGGGGAGGCTACACCTTC	CASNLREGGGYTF
TRBV7-3	NA	NA	TRBJ1-2	TGTGCCAGCAGCTTGGGGCAGCGGGGCTATGGCTACACCTTC	CASSLGQRGYGYTF
TRBV9	TRBD1	NA	TRBJ1-3	TGTGCCAGCAGCGTAGAGGCAGGGGGCGCGGACACCATATATTTT	CASSVEAGGADTIYF
TRBV18	TRBD1	NA	TRBJ1-1	TGTGCCAGCTCACAAGGGACAGACCTTCGGGCTTTCTTT	CASSQGTDLRAFF
TRBV7-6	NA	NA	TRBJ2-1	TGTGCCAGCAGCCCGAGTACCGTCTCCAAGTACAATGAGCAGTTCTTC	CASSPSTVSKYNEQFF
TRBV9	NA	NA	TRBJ1-3	TGTGCCAGCAGCGTAGATACAGGGGGAAACACCATATATTTT	CASSVDTGGNTIYF
TRBV19	TRBD1	NA	TRBJ1-5	TGTGCCAGTAGTTCCGGGACAGGGGCCTATCAGCCCCAGCATTTT	CASSSGTGAYQPQHF
TRBV6-4	NA	NA	TRBJ1-6	TGTGCCAGCAGTGACCTTGGAAGGGGTAATTCACCCCTCCACTTT	CASSDLGRGNSPLHF
TRBV4-1	NA	NA	TRBJ2-7	TGCGCCAGCAGCCACTTGGGGGGTCGCTACGAGCAGTACTTC	CASSHLGGRYEQYF
TRBV19	NA	NA	TRBJ1-1	TGTGCCAGTAGATCGGTCATAGCTGAAGCTTTCTTT	CASRSVIAEAFF
TRBV6-5	NA	NA	TRBJ2-2	TGTGCCAGCAGCGAGGGTCCGGCCACCGGGGAGCTGTTTTTT	CASSEGPATGELFF